Here is one T cell receptor beta chain with its context. What this receptor recognizes is not known. No quality values exist for individual bases; no much larger clone is one base distant. For the CD8 naive samples, CD45RO-negative cells were positively selected for CCR7, yielding a CD45RA+CCR7+ population from which TemRA cells were excluded. Healthy HIV-negative adults with no recently reported acute infections or vaccinations were included as donors. Every donor was a Caucasian adult residing in Nashville, Tennessee, USA. Blood was collected by leukapheresis, and PBMCs were isolated by Ficoll-Histopaque density gradient centrifugation and then cryopreserved in liquid nitrogen vapor phase. Analytical flow cytometry was used to check the purity and quantity of every magnetically sorted T cell population. Genomic DNA was isolated from every sorted fraction and measured by UV absorbance on a Nanodrop 2000c.

CDR1 SEHNR and CDR2 FQNEAQ were looked up in the germline V gene (reference sequence). The V end loses 9 bases and the J end loses 2 bases, and a stretch of 12 bases separates them. There are 13 amino acids in the CDR3, from cysteine to phenylalanine inclusive. The retained sequence is limited to the CDR3, 39 bases, with the frame set at the first base. This sample was included in a study of shared clonotypes between healthy human individuals (dated by TCRdb to the early 2020s). For the wider study: Three men and a couple of women, aged 18 to 49 years, made up the cohort. For each donor, three plates each were used for CD4 naive and CD4 memory, two plates were used for CD8 naive, and one plate was used for CD8 memory. Blood TCR repertoires of about 5 healthy adults were deeply sequenced to estimate repertoire size and the extent of clonotype sharing between individuals. Different laboratories and diverse techniques were used to prepare libraries and sequence TCR repertoires, to increase sequencing depth and limit assay-specific biases. Between about 0.85 and 9.5 billion PBMCs per donor were obtained by leukapheresis. What the work shows at the level of the full study, not this receptor alone: The small number of donors limited the genetic and exposure-history diversity represented. Only blood was sampled, and tissue TCR repertoires likely differ from those in blood. Estimated clonotype richness was generally larger for naive than for memory subsets. Higher generation probabilities were observed for clonotypes shared by all four sorted-subset donors than for non-shared clonotypes. Incomplete sequencing was indicated by rarefaction of sorted-subset datasets, despite the large sequencing depth. Sharing across a few donors was observed for around 4.8% of naive CD4, around 3.5% of naive CD8, about 2.5% of memory CD4, and roughly 0.43% of memory CD8 clonotypes. Pairwise subsampling indicated that sequencing depth was expected to affect the degree of clonotype sharing among donors.

Using the deep immunoSEQ assay, multiplex PCR amplified TCR CDR3 regions from genomic DNA. Genomic DNA extracted from each cell subset was distributed evenly over all wells of several immunoSEQ 96-well plates, and each plate served as one replicate. For sorted subsets, approximately 200 ng of genomic DNA, equivalent to 25,000 to 35,000 T cell genomes, went into each replicate PCR. Purified libraries were measured with a Qubit 3.0 fluorometer, size-checked on a Bioanalyzer 2100, and measured again with the KAPA Library Quantification kit. A separate single-read 150-cycle Illumina NextSeq 550 flow cell was used to sequence each immunoSEQ 96-well plate. For the original study's pipeline: Because the immunoSEQ output held only junctional sequences and lacked quality scores, the filtering could not match the filtering applied to full-length reads. To assign V/J genes and CDR3, sequences were annotated against IMGT germline references using PyIR, a Python wrapper for IgBLAST v1.9. Reads were removed for weak V/J assignments (E-value above 1e-6), missing CDR3, stop codons, out-of-frame junctions, or ambiguous translated residues. V3J clonotypes were defined by identical inferred V gene, J gene, and CDR3 amino acid sequence. To compute the percentage overlap between repertoires, the number of shared unique clonotypes was divided by the size of the smaller repertoire. Richness of each repertoire was evaluated using RTK rarefaction, the Chao1 estimator, and Recon v2.1 estimates of unobserved clonotypes. Generation probabilities for all TCRbeta clonotypes obtained by the gDNA method from a few donors were computed using OLGA. TCRdb mirrors the immuneACCESS table, restricted to in-frame sequences. Some clones are absent from its copies; in checked studies, under half trace to an unresolved V gene, and the reason for the others is unknown. V, J and clone size reflect that table, while D and trimming were determined from the DNA. The sample contains about 2 million clones, 85% to 95% of them found a single time. The ten largest clonotypes hold about 1.1% of the sample.

Material for sequencing was naive CD8+ T cells sorted from blood. The sample's cell subset or site, from its label and the paper: CD45RA+CCR7+. The chain was built from TRBV7-9 and TRBJ2-3; a tentative D match to TRBD2 spans 6 bases. The TCR originated in a man aged 18 to 30 in good health. Here is the DNA: TGTGCCAGTCGGGACTCAAACACAGATACGCAGTATTTT. Translated, this gives CASRDSNTDTQYF.